The 18 T cell receptor beta chains given below trace back to one sample, sequenced in a study of immune evolution from preneoplasia to lung adenocarcinoma. Measured with immunoSEQ multiplex PCR; TCRdb has only the in-frame clones, and not every one. The sample yields some 3,300 clones, approximately 73% seen once. The sample comprised FFPE minimally invasive lung adenocarcinoma tissue. Receptors were obtained from a person aged 60 to 80 with lung adenocarcinoma.

V usage is TRBV6-1 and J usage is TRBJ1-3; D ambiguous. Germline lookup yields CDR1 MNHNS and CDR2 SASEGT. The CDR3 length is 12 residues. The V and J ends lost 7 bases and 0 bases respectively, with 4 bases between them. In DNA form, the CDR3 reads TGTGCCAGCATCCTCTCTGGAAACACCATATATTTT. Protein: CASILSGNTIYF.

This clone was observed a few times. The J gene is TRBJ1-1, the V gene TRBV11-2; D uncertain. The V and J ends lost 4 bases and 1 base respectively, with 16 bases between them. This CDR3 has 16 residues. Germline V gives CDR1 SGHAT, CDR2 FQNNGV. The CDR3 loop is CASSSYPPRSNTEAFF. The CDR3 DNA reads TGTGCCAGCAGCTCCTACCCGCCGCGATCGAACACTGAAGCTTTCTTT.

The V and J genes are TRBV11-2 and TRBJ2-1; a possible D gene is TRBD1 (6 bases). This CDR3 has 12 residues. V lost 3 bases to trimming and J lost 12 bases, with 12 bases between them. Germline V gene lookup returns CDR1 SGHAT and CDR2 FQNNGV. CDR3 sequence: CASSFPGESQFF. CDR3 DNA sequence: TGTGCCAGCAGCTTTCCAGGGGAATCGCAGTTCTTC. Using reference TRBV11-2 and TRBJ2-1 for the parts outside the CDR3, the full variable domain is EAGVAQSPRYKIIEKRQSVAFWCNPISGHATLYWYQQILGQGPKLLIQFQNNGVVDDSQLPKDRFSAERLKGVDSTLKIQPAKLEDSAVYLCASSFPGESQFFGPGTRLTVL.

Points on this clone: The germline gene is not matched at one end of the junction; a read error may be the cause. The V call is TRBV11-2, the J call TRBJ2-7; 10 bases line up with TRBD1. The length of the CDR3 is 15 residues. Germline V gene data show CDR1 as SGHAT and CDR2 as FQNNGV. CDR3 region: CASSSPGQGYYKQYF. CDR3 sequence (DNA): TGTGCCAGCAGTTCTCCGGGACAGGGGTACTACAAGCAGTACTTC.

This clone was picked up a small number of times. This rearrangement joins TRBV9 to TRBJ2-3, with 7 bases that match TRBD2. The CDR3 has 16 amino acids. The germline CDR1 and CDR2 sequences are SGDLS and YYNGEE. J lost 3 bases, V lost 1 base, and 8 bases had no gene match. As DNA, the CDR3 is TGTGCCAGCAGCGTATGGGAGGGCAAAAGGACAGATACGCAGTATTTT. As protein: CASSVWEGKRTDTQYF.

The V call is TRBV25-1, the J call TRBJ2-7; weak D call: TRBD1 (8 bases). The CDR3 has 13 amino acids. The V gene's germline CDR1 is MGHDK and CDR2 SYGVNS. V was pared by 2 bases and J by 12 bases, with 17 bases between. CDR3 sequence reads: CASSENRGGFLYF. The CDR3 DNA sequence: TGTGCCAGCAGTGAAAACAGGGGGGGGTTCTTGTACTTC.

J is TRBJ2-3 and V is TRBV9; 8 bases align to TRBD2. The CDR3 consists of 15 residues. The germline CDR1 and CDR2 sequences are SGDLS and YYNGEE. Trimming cost V 0 bases and J 3 bases; bases outside gene matches: 3. The chain's CDR3 is CASSVASGSTDTQYF. The CDR3 DNA reads TGTGCCAGCAGCGTAGCGAGCGGGAGTACAGATACGCAGTATTTT.

The chain combines TRBV5-1 with TRBJ2-7; the D gene is possibly TRBD2 (5 bases). CDR1 and CDR2 from the germline V gene are SGHRS and YFSETQ. The CDR3 loop spans 13 amino acids. The V end lost 2 bases, the J end lost 6 bases, and 12 bases lay between the germline ends. CDR3 sequence (DNA): TGCGCCAGCAGCTTAGGACTTACTTCCGAGCAGTACTTC. It specifies CASSLGLTSEQYF.

This clone showed up just a few times. V is TRBV7-2 and J is TRBJ2-7; D not certain. V lost 5 bases and J 6 bases, leaving 11 bases between the germline ends. CDR3 size: 12 residues. The germline V gene encodes CDR1 SGHTA and CDR2 FQGNSA. CDR3 amino acids: CASSVGVSEQYF. The CDR3 DNA is TGTGCCAGCAGCGTTGGAGTGAGCGAGCAGTACTTC.

The rearrangement joins TRBV9 to TRBJ1-4; D gene ambiguous. Germline CDR1 SGDLS, CDR2 YYNGEE. The CDR3 length is 16 residues. Trimming removed 4 bases at V and 5 bases at J, with 18 bases between. In nucleotides, the CDR3 is TGTGCCAGCAGCCCACGTTTCGGCAGCCAAAATGAAAAACTGTTTTTT. Protein sequence: CASSPRFGSQNEKLFF.

This sequence joins TRBV7-9 and TRBJ1-1, with D maybe TRBD1 (5 bases). CDR3 length: 14 residues. In germline, CDR1 is SEHNR, CDR2 FQNEAQ (reference sequence). V lost 5 bases, J lost 1 base, and 11 bases lay in between. DNA for the CDR3: TGTGCCAGCAGCCTTTGGGGGACGAACACTGAAGCTTTCTTT. It is translated as CASSLWGTNTEAFF.

The rearrangement joins TRBV7-2 to TRBJ1-2; D perhaps matches TRBD1 (6 bases). The CDR3 has 14 amino acids. Germline CDR1 is SGHTA and CDR2 is FQGNSA. Trimming left V 1 base short and J 3 bases short, with 9 bases between. This chain's CDR3 is CASSLGPGDYGYTF. CDR3 bases: TGTGCCAGCAGCTTAGGGCCAGGGGACTATGGCTACACCTTC.

This chain uses TRBV7-8 with TRBJ1-2; 9 nucleotides line up with TRBD1. The V gene end was trimmed by 1 base and the J gene end by 8 bases; junction bases not matched to a gene: 5. The length of the CDR3 is 14 residues. Germline loops: CDR1 SGHVS, CDR2 FQNEAQ. The CDR3 DNA reads TGTGCCAGCAGCTTAGATACAGGGGGCAAGGGCTACACCTTC. This encodes CASSLDTGGKGYTF.

J is TRBJ2-5 and V is TRBV2, with D perhaps TRBD1 (5 bases). The CDR3 covers 16 residues. Trimming took 4 bases from V and 3 from J, leaving 18 bases between them. The germline gives CDR1 SNHLY, CDR2 FYNNEI. The CDR3 DNA follows: TGTGCCAGCAGTGGAGACACAGGTGAACAAAAAGAGACCCAGTACTTC. Translation gives CASSGDTGEQKETQYF. Drawing the rest from reference TRBV2 and TRBJ2-5, the complete variable domain is EPEVTQTPSHQVTQMGQEVILRCVPISNHLYFYWYRQILGQKVEFLVSFYNNEISEKSEIFDDQFSVERPDGSNFTLKIRSTKLEDSAMYFCASSGDTGEQKETQYFGPGTRLLVL.

By share of the sample, this clone is medium-sized. The genes are TRBV13 and TRBJ2-5; TRBD1 is a possible D gene (7 bases). Germline assignment: CDR1 PRHDT and CDR2 FYEKMQ (reference sequence). This CDR3 region has 14 residues. The ends were cut back, 6 bases at V and 5 bases at J, with 16 bases in the middle. CDR3 sequence: CASRGQGGRETQYF. The CDR3 bases are TGTGCCAGCAGAGGGCAGGGGGGTCGGGAGACCCAGTACTTC.

The chain uses TRBV28 and TRBJ1-1; D uncertain. The CDR3 contains 15 residues. V dropped 3 bases and J dropped 2 bases, with 13 bases sitting between them. CDR1 and CDR2 (germline): MDHEN, SYDVKM. DNA for the CDR3: TGTGCCAGCAGTTTTATTGAGGTCCCCAACACTGAAGCTTTCTTT. Translating gives CASSFIEVPNTEAFF.

The chain has TRBV28 and TRBJ2-3, with 12 bases identical to TRBD2. With V trimmed by 6 bases and J by 2 bases, 6 bases remained unmatched. The CDR3 is 16 residues long. Germline V CDR1 and CDR2: MDHEN, SYDVKM. The CDR3 spells CASSLGLAGITDTQYF. The CDR3 DNA sequence: TGTGCCAGCAGCCTTGGACTAGCGGGAATCACAGATACGCAGTATTTT. Full variable domain (missing parts from reference TRBV28 and TRBJ2-3): DVKVTQSSRYLVKRTGEKVFLECVQDMDHENMFWYRQDPGLGLRLIYFSYDVKMKEKGDIPEGYSVSREKKERFSLILESASTNQTSMYLCASSLGLAGITDTQYFGPGTRLTVL.

The rearrangement uses TRBV7-2 and TRBJ1-1; D is ambiguous. The germline V gene has CDR1 SGHTA and CDR2 FQGNSA. The CDR3 extends over 15 amino acids. The V end lost 5 bases, the J end lost 0 bases, and 13 bases lay between the germline ends. The CDR3: CASSRDGVMNTEAFF. As DNA, the CDR3 is TGTGCCAGCAGCAGAGACGGGGTGATGAACACTGAAGCTTTCTTT.